This T cell receptor (beta chain) was identified in a study of long-term antiretroviral therapy in people with HIV. Survey level was the resolution at which the v3.0 immunoSEQ assay ran. Here immunoSEQ multiplex PCR was the method, and the copy in TCRdb shows in-frame clones only, minus some. The table shows approximately 20,000 clones, with 70% to 85% occurring only once. Post-ART PBMC samples numbered at least two per donor, and pre-ART ones at least one. Trimming at V came to 7 bases and at J to 3 bases, leaving 8 bases not matched to a gene. The CDR3 sequence is 13 residues long. Germline CDR1 reads SQVTM; CDR2 reads ANQGSEA.

The chain recombines TRBV29-1 with TRBJ2-5; 7 nucleotides match TRBD2. Source: unsorted PBMCs, taken 0.9 years after starting antiretroviral therapy. This clonotype originated in a man younger than 30 with HIV. The CDR3 protein is CSGTSALEETQYF. The CDR3 DNA is TGCAGCGGAACTAGCGCCCTTGAAGAGACCCAGTACTTC.